The source of this TCR beta chain is a study of T-cell memory formation after mild COVID-19. On the study more broadly: TCR clusters were mostly donor specific.

This clonotype was seen more than once but under ten times. Its target is not known. Findings of the study overall: Later expanders leaned toward CD4+, whereas clones contracting from day 15 to 85 were balanced CD4/CD8. CM and EM subsets held most contracting CD4+ clones; EMRA held CD8+ ones.

Employing constant-segment primers, 5'RACE generated TCR alpha and TCR beta cDNA libraries bearing sample barcodes and UMIs. TCRdb recomputed calls from the 5' RACE reads with MiXCR, one row per CDR3 protein. This table has about 560,000 distinct CDR3 sequences, about 22% appearing once. Sequenced: PBMCs or a T cell subset sorted from them (not recorded which). This receptor was identified in an adult woman who had mild COVID-19 (a few samples of this study predate the infection). Cell type and time point are not known.

The CDR3, as DNA: TGTGCCAGCAGCCAAGATCGTTTGGCGGGGCTCCTGGGGTCAGGGACCCAGTACTTC. Amino acid sequence: CASSQDRLAGLLGSGTQYF. This chain joins TRBV3-1 and TRBJ2-5; possibly TRBD2 for D (6 bases). Germline V lookup: CDR1 LGHDT, CDR2 YNNKEL (reference sequence). The V end was cut by 0 bases, the J end by 7 bases, with 27 bases between. The CDR3 covers 19 residues.